This entry is about one T cell receptor (beta chain). The target antigen is unknown. The source of the sample is a study of cytomegalovirus exposure and HLA in healthy donors. Findings and limits, study-wide: A prior analysis recorded that most TCR beta V segments were productive about 87% or about 30% of the time.

60 Vbeta and 13 Jbeta primers were used in PCR. TCRdb's copy holds only in-frame clones and misses some; the assay was immunoSEQ multiplex PCR. The table lists 30,000 to 35,000 clones. This CDR3 has 16 residues. Germline CDR1 reads LNHDA; CDR2 reads SQIVND (reference sequence). The trim removed 5 bases at V and 6 bases at J, leaving 9 bases unmatched. This TCR was recovered from a woman in her thirties or forties in good health and CMV-seropositive. Specimen: PBMCs. The chain has TRBV19 and TRBJ1-5; 11 bases map to TRBD1. CDR3 DNA sequence: TGTGCCAGTAGTCGGGACAGGGGGATTATTAGTCAGCCCCAGCATTTT. It translates to CASSRDRGIISQPQHF.